These T cell receptor beta chains were read from a single sample in a study of regulatory T cells in long-lasting Graves disease. A single record per CDR3 protein comes from TCRdb applying MiXCR to the multiplex PCR reads. Among 650,000 to 850,000 distinct CDR3 sequences listed, roughly 30% were seen once. Source: peripheral blood mononuclear cells (PBMCs), taken when the disease was refractory, from a patient treated with antithyroid drugs. Source of these receptors: a female donor with Graves disease. The CDR3 runs from the conserved cysteine through the conserved F or W. A D gene is named only where the DNA matches it firmly.

V gene	J gene	CDR3 length	D gene	CDR3 protein
TRBV19	TRBJ2-7	16	TRBD1	CASSITRGTAVWEQYF
TRBV29-1	TRBJ2-2	15	.	CSVQTGLPNTGELFF
TRBV6-1	TRBJ1-5	14	TRBD1	CASSRGQDNQPQHF
TRBV6-1	TRBJ1-5	15	TRBD1	CASKSDREVDQPQHF
TRBV30	TRBJ1-2	14	.	CAWSVTGGDYGYTF
TRBV5-6	TRBJ1-5	16	TRBD1	CASSLTGQAFNQPQHF
TRBV28	TRBJ2-7	14	.	CASSLYRDGDEQYF
TRBV20-1	TRBJ1-5	15	.	CSARERQFNNQPQHF
TRBV4-1	TRBJ1-1	19	.	CASSQDPRGPGHPNTEAFF
TRBV25-1	TRBJ2-5	15	TRBD1	CASSKDRGVGETQYF
TRBV6-2/TRBV6-3	TRBJ1-2	15	.	CASSYKRAVNYGYTF
TRBV2	TRBJ2-2	20	.	CASSKPHCSQEPTSIGELFF
TRBV30	TRBJ2-5	15	TRBD1	CAWSGLGQGRETQYF
TRBV14	TRBJ1-4	15	.	CASSQFQATNEKLFF
TRBV5-6	TRBJ2-4	14	.	CASSYRTAKNIQYF
TRBV5-8	TRBJ1-3	13	.	CASPTISGNTIYF
TRBV25-1	TRBJ2-3	14	.	CASSELVGADTQYF
TRBV2	TRBJ1-2	15	.	CASSEAGRGNYGYTF
TRBV20-1	TRBJ2-3	17	TRBD2	CSAFPFRLAGGSDTQYF
TRBV6-1	TRBJ2-7	15	.	CASSTRDMSSYEQYF
TRBV6-4	TRBJ1-4	14	TRBD1	CASSYFQGDEKLFF
TRBV20-1	TRBJ1-6	13	.	CSARRGWGSPLHF
TRBV7-9	TRBJ2-7	15	TRBD2	CASSFLAGGLYEQYF
TRBV29-1	TRBJ2-2	13	.	CSVGEPNTGELFF
TRBV12-3/TRBV12-4	TRBJ1-2	13	.	CASSFPGRYGYTF
TRBV6-2/TRBV6-3	TRBJ1-5	15	.	CASSRAGLSNQPQHF
TRBV6-1	TRBJ2-5	13	.	CASSPELPVAQYF
TRBV20-1	TRBJ1-5	18	TRBD1	CSARAVGQGIYSNQPQHF
TRBV28	TRBJ2-2	16	.	CASSSPTGPNTGELFF
TRBV11-2	TRBJ2-5	15	.	CASSYTHRREETQYF
TRBV29-1	TRBJ1-1	16	.	CSVLTYTGTLNTEAFF
TRBV11-2	TRBJ2-1	15	TRBD2	CASSLSSGRYNEQFF
TRBV30	TRBJ1-2	13	.	CAWSSGSSDGYTF
TRBV9	TRBJ2-1	18	TRBD2	CASSVWEGGLAGGNEQFF
TRBV6-5	TRBJ2-7	15	.	CASSYSGLDGYEQYF
TRBV20-1	TRBJ1-2	15	.	CSARGREEANYGYTF
TRBV19	TRBJ2-7	16	TRBD1	CASSPQARGLHYEQYF
TRBV9	TRBJ2-5	15	.	CASSHNGQCQETQYF
TRBV29-1	TRBJ2-7	13	TRBD2	CSVLLAGGGEQYF
TRBV11-2	TRBJ2-1	15	TRBD2	CASSSNPGLAGEQFF
TRBV2	TRBJ1-4	18	.	CASSGRPLTHSTNEKLFF
TRBV30	TRBJ1-1	11	.	CAWGGLRDAFF
TRBV5-1	TRBJ1-1	14	TRBD1	CASSFTGQGSEAFF
TRBV13	TRBJ2-7	15	.	CANSLGIGSFYEQYF